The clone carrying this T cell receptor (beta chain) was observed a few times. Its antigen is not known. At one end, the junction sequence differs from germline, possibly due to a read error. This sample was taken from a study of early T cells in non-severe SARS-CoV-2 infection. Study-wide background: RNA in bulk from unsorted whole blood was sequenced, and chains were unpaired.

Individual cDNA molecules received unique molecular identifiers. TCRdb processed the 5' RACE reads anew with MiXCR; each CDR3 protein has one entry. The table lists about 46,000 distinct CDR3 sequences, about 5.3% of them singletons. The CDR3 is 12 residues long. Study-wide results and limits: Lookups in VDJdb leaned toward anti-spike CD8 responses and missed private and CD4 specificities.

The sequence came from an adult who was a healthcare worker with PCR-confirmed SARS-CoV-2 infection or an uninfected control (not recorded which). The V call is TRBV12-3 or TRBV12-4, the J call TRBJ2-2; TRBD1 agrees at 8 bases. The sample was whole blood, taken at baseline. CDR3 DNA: TGTGCCAGCAGTTTTCTCAGGGGGCGCGAACTTTTT. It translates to CASSFLRGRELF.